What follows are 10 T cell receptor beta chains derived from one specimen sequenced in a study of memory CD4+ T cells and cytomegalovirus serostatus. Libraries were prepared by immunoSEQ multiplex PCR; TCRdb keeps only in-frame clonotypes and omits some of them. The sample yields about 56,000 clones, over 65% seen once. Single viable CD3+CD4+CD8-CD45RO+ cells were sorted as the memory CD4+ T cells. Sequences were obtained from memory CD4+ T cells from blood. These receptors were taken from an adult in good health and CMV-seropositive.

The chain recombines TRBV4-3 with TRBJ2-7; D could derive from TRBD1 or TRBD2 (5 bases each). There are 16 residues in the CDR3. V was clipped by 1 base and J by 1 base, with 14 bases between them. Germline V CDR1 and CDR2: LGHNA, YSLEER. The DNA of the CDR3 is TGCGCCAGCAGCCAAGTGGCCGGGACCCCTTCCTACGAGCAGTACTTC. Residues: CASSQVAGTPSYEQYF.

In its sample, this clone was seen a few times. The genes are TRBV4-3 and TRBJ1-2, with D possibly matching TRBD1 (5 bases). V lost 0 bases to trimming and J lost 7 bases, with 15 bases between them. Germline loops: CDR1 LGHNA, CDR2 YSLEER. The CDR3 spans 15 residues. The CDR3 is CASSQDPGRESGYTF. The CDR3 bases are TGCGCCAGCAGCCAAGATCCCGGCAGGGAAAGTGGCTACACCTTC.

This clone was seen a single time. The chain recombines TRBV9 with TRBJ1-2, with 8 bases fitting TRBD1. The germline V gene encodes CDR1 SGDLS and CDR2 YYNGEE. The CDR3 extends over 16 amino acids. V shed 4 bases and J 4 bases; nucleotides not matched to a gene: 12. The CDR3 region is CASSPRSGGRSYGYTF. CDR3 nucleotides: TGTGCCAGCAGCCCCCGCTCAGGGGGCCGGAGCTATGGCTACACCTTC.

The chain has TRBV19 and TRBJ1-5; D is uncertain. Germline V gene data show CDR1 as LNHDA and CDR2 as SQIVND (reference sequence). V was cut by 1 base and J by 4 bases, with 8 bases left in between. The CDR3 spans 14 residues. In DNA form, the CDR3 reads TGTGCCAGTAGTATAGGATTCGAGAATCAGCCCCAGCATTTT. Translation: CASSIGFENQPQHF. The full variable domain, its missing parts supplied by reference TRBV19 and TRBJ1-5, is DGGITQSPKYLFRKEGQNVTLSCEQNLNHDAMYWYRQDPGQGLRLIYYSQIVNDFQKGDIAEGYSVSREKKESFPLTVTSAQKNPTAFYLCASSIGFENQPQHFGDGTRLSIL.

This chain connects TRBV6-4 to TRBJ2-2; no firm D call. Germline assignment: CDR1 MRHNA and CDR2 SNTAGT. CDR3 size: 12 residues. V was shortened by 8 bases and J by 5 bases, with 9 bases between the two germline ends. The CDR3 loop is CASGRGTGELFF. CDR3 sequence (DNA): TGTGCCAGCGGACGTGGGACCGGGGAGCTGTTTTTT.

This clone was observed at least ten times. The chain couples TRBV5-4 to TRBJ2-1; D gene uncertain. CDR1 and CDR2 from the germline V gene are SGHNT and YYREEE (reference sequence). The V and J ends lost 1 base and 6 bases respectively, with 5 bases between them. CDR3 size: 12 residues. DNA of the CDR3: TGTGCCAGCAGCTTGTTCCCCAATGAGCAGTTCTTC. It yields the protein CASSLFPNEQFF.

This clone was observed a few times. CDR3 protein: CASSAGTGMYEQYV. CDR3 nucleotides: TGTGCCAGCAGTGCCGGGACAGGGATGTACGAGCAGTACGTC. The chain employs TRBV6-1 and TRBJ2-7; the match to TRBD1 covers 9 bases. The CDR3 has 14 residues. Per the germline V gene, CDR1 is MNHNS and CDR2 is SASEGT. Germline trimming cut 4 bases from V and 4 bases from J; bases unmatched to any gene: 5.

The J gene is TRBJ2-7, the V gene TRBV7-8; D perhaps matches TRBD2 (5 bases). Trimming pared 5 bases from V and 0 bases from J, leaving 14 bases between. From germline, CDR1 is SGHVS and CDR2 FQNEAQ. The CDR3 consists of 15 residues. CDR3 nucleotide sequence: TGTGCCAGCAGCAAGGAGGCTTTCCTCTCCTACGAGCAGTACTTC. It yields the protein CASSKEAFLSYEQYF.

The V and J genes are TRBV11-2 and TRBJ2-7; possibly TRBD2 for D (5 bases). Germline assignment: CDR1 SGHAT and CDR2 FQNNGV. CDR3 length: 17 residues. V gave up 1 base and J gave up 0 bases, with 16 bases separating them. The CDR3 DNA reads as TGTGCCAGCAGCTTAGGACGGGGAGCGGCCCTCTCCTACGAGCAGTACTTC. Residues: CASSLGRGAALSYEQYF.

This chain uses TRBV6-6 with TRBJ2-3, with D possibly matching TRBD2 (7 bases). CDR1 and CDR2 (germline): MNHNY, SVGAGI (reference sequence). This CDR3 comprises 15 residues. The V and J ends lost 2 bases and 9 bases respectively, with 18 bases between them. The DNA for the CDR3 is TGTGCCAGCAGTTACCCAGGACTCACGGGGGGCACGCAGTATTTT. This encodes CASSYPGLTGGTQYF.